This T cell receptor (beta chain) is drawn from a study of blood T cell repertoires in COVID-19. Sequencing was performed with immunoSEQ multiplex PCR; in TCRdb, only in-frame clones are kept and a portion is missing. The sample records more than 250,000 clones, around 83% being singletons. This CDR3 region has 15 residues. Germline values: CDR1 SGHTA, CDR2 FQGNSA. The V gene end was trimmed by 2 bases and the J gene end by 0 bases; junction bases not matched to a gene: 2. Sequenced sample: peripheral blood. The rearrangement links TRBV7-2 to TRBJ1-1; 8 nucleotides line up with TRBD1. The clonotype originates from a woman aged 45-60 years with acute or convalescent COVID-19. For the CDR3, the DNA is TGTGCCAGCAGCTTAAAGGGACAGGTGAACACTGAAGCTTTCTTT. The encoded protein is CASSLKGQVNTEAFF.